What follows is one T cell receptor beta chain and its context. Its antigen is currently unknown. During surgery, about 0.5-1 mL peripheral blood was drawn from four of eight donors. Genomic DNA was extracted from every available blood leukocyte. These data originate in a study of human thymus T cells. Study-level findings and limits: The authors found apparently biased V and J gene usage in thymic and blood repertoires.

The V gene's germline CDR1 is MNHEY and CDR2 SVGAGI. This CDR3 is built from 14 residues. The V end lost 1 base, the J end lost 7 bases, and 13 bases lay between the germline ends. Repertoires were generated with immunoSEQ multiplex PCR, while TCRdb's copy carries only in-frame clones and drops some. The repertoire holds 35,000 to 55,000 clones, nearly 95% seen once, with about 0.12% in the top ten. The sequenced material came from blood. This chain uses TRBV6-5 with TRBJ1-1, with unresolved D. The origin of this receptor is a boy under three years old with a congenital heart defect but otherwise immunologically healthy. The CDR3 loop is CASSYYKGASEAFF. The CDR3 DNA is TGTGCCAGCAGTTACTACAAGGGCGCAAGTGAAGCTTTCTTT.